This TCR beta chain was recovered during a study of T cells after yellow fever vaccination (dated by TCRdb to 2018 to 2020). Turning to the overall study: Libraries from fractions with low cell numbers were prepared with the SMART-Seq v4 Ultra Low Input RNA kit. To track T-cell clones before and after primary and booster YFV17D yellow fever vaccination, bulk TCR alpha and beta repertoires were sequenced longitudinally. Blood was collected at multiple timepoints before and after primary and secondary immunization, and bulk PBMC replicates and cell subsets were isolated. Two healthy male donors, one aged 18 to 30 and one aged 30 to 40 years, made up the cohort.

The study at large found these results: A small fraction of clonotypes showed up in both the CD4 and CD8 compartments, probably as a result of convergent recombination. Compared with the primary T-cell response, the secondary T-cell response was faster but weaker, reaching its peak on day 5 rather than on day 15. Most clones expanded after primary vaccination (around 96% of CD4 and roughly 91% of CD8) were re-detected after the booster, suggesting that broad memory maintenance occurred. Only a couple of donors were included in the study, so the extent to which the findings can be generalized is limited. FACS-sorted repertoires could contain abundant contaminating clonotypes from the bulk population, so computational filtering was required.

The sample holds many counts of this clonotype. What antigen it recognizes has not been identified. No quality values exist for individual bases; no much larger clone is one base distant. The label giving this sample's treatment or condition can be read as: live attenuated yellow fever vaccine strain. A standard Ficoll-Paque protocol was used to isolate PBMCs from peripheral blood. Dynabeads CD4 and CD8 positive selection kits were used to isolate CD4 and CD8 T-cell fractions. TriZol was used to extract RNA from bulk PBMCs, from CD4 and CD8 fractions, and from dextramer-positive and dextramer-negative fractions. Trimming takes 7 bases off V and 0 bases off J; junction bases not matched to a gene: 7. Inclusive of the bounding cysteine and phenylalanine, the CDR3 is 15 residues long. Only the CDR3 DNA stays, 45 bases, in frame from base 1. Via the germline V gene, CDR1 is SQVTM and CDR2 ANQGSEA. The run used an Illumina NovaSeq 6000. Synthesis of TCR cDNA relied on 5'RACE template switching, a step that introduced a universal primer site along with unique molecular identifiers. Priming for cDNA synthesis came from both the TCR alpha and TCR beta constant segments. Library amplification used two PCR steps, and the second PCR step added sample barcodes and sequencing adapters. Sequencing of libraries was done on Illumina HiSeq 2500 (2x100 bp) or NovaSeq (2x150 bp). The original pipeline was this. MIGEC handled demultiplexing of reads and collapsing into UMI consensus sequences, while MiXCR performed V(D)J alignment. Vaccine-responding clonotypes were identified with edgeR using replicate PBMC samples, with FDR below 0.01 and a log2 fold change above 5 up to day 15 being required. Bulk clonotypes were assigned CD4 or CD8 identity according to which sequenced CD4 or CD8 repertoire held them at higher abundance. Starting from the raw public reads, TCRdb applied fastp trimming at Q25, assembled clones with MiXCR and retained in-frame beta chains. Rows with a matching CDR3 protein are joined into one entry that keeps the most common DNA and genes. TCRdb, rather than the study authors, made the V and J calls. The sample table lists about 120,000 distinct CDR3 sequences, more than 7.5% of them with a count of one. About 40% of the sample rests with the top ten.

The chain is assembled from TRBV29-1 and TRBJ2-2, and 8 junction bases match TRBD1. The sequences come from CD8+ T cells sorted from PBMCs, collected on the day of the yellow fever booster vaccination. The sequence was collected from a man between 18 and 35 years old who received the YFV17D yellow fever vaccine. CDR3 loop: CSAPDRASNTGELFF. The nucleotide sequence is TGCAGCGCCCCGGACAGGGCATCGAACACCGGGGAGCTGTTTTTT.